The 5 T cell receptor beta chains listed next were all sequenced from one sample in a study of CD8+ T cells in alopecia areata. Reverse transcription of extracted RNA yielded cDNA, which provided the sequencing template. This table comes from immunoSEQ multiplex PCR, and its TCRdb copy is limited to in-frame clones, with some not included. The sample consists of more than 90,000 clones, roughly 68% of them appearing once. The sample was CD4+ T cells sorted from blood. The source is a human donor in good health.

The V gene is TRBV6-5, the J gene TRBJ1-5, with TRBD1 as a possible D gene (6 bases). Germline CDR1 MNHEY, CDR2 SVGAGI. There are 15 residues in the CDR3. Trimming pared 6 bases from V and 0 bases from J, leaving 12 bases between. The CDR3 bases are TGTGCCAGCAGGTTGGACAGCTTTAGCAATCAGCCCCAGCATTTT. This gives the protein CASRLDSFSNQPQHF.

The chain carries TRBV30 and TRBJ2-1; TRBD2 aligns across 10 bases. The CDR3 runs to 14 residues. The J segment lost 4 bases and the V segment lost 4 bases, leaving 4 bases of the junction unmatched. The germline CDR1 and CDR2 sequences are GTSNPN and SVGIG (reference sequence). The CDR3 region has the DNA TGTGCCTGGAATAGCGGGGGGACGTACAATGAGCAGTTCTTC. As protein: CAWNSGGTYNEQFF.

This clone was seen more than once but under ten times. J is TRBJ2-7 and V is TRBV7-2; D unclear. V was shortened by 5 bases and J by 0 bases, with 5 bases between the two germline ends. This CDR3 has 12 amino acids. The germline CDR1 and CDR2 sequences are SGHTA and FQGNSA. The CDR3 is CASSAYSYEQYF. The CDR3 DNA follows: TGTGCCAGCAGCGCCTACTCCTACGAGCAGTACTTC.

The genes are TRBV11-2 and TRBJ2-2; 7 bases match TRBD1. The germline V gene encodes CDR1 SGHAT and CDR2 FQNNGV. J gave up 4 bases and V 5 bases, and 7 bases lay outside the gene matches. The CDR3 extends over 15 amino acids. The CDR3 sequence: CASSTGQSVTGELFF. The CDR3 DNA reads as TGTGCCAGCAGCACGGGACAGTCGGTCACCGGGGAGCTGTTTTTT.

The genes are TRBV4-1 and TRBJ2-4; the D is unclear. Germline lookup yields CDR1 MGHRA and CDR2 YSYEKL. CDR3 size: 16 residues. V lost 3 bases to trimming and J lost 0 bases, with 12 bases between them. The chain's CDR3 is CASSHPPRSAKNIQYF. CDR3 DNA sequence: TGCGCCAGCAGCCACCCCCCCAGGTCAGCCAAAAACATTCAGTACTTC.